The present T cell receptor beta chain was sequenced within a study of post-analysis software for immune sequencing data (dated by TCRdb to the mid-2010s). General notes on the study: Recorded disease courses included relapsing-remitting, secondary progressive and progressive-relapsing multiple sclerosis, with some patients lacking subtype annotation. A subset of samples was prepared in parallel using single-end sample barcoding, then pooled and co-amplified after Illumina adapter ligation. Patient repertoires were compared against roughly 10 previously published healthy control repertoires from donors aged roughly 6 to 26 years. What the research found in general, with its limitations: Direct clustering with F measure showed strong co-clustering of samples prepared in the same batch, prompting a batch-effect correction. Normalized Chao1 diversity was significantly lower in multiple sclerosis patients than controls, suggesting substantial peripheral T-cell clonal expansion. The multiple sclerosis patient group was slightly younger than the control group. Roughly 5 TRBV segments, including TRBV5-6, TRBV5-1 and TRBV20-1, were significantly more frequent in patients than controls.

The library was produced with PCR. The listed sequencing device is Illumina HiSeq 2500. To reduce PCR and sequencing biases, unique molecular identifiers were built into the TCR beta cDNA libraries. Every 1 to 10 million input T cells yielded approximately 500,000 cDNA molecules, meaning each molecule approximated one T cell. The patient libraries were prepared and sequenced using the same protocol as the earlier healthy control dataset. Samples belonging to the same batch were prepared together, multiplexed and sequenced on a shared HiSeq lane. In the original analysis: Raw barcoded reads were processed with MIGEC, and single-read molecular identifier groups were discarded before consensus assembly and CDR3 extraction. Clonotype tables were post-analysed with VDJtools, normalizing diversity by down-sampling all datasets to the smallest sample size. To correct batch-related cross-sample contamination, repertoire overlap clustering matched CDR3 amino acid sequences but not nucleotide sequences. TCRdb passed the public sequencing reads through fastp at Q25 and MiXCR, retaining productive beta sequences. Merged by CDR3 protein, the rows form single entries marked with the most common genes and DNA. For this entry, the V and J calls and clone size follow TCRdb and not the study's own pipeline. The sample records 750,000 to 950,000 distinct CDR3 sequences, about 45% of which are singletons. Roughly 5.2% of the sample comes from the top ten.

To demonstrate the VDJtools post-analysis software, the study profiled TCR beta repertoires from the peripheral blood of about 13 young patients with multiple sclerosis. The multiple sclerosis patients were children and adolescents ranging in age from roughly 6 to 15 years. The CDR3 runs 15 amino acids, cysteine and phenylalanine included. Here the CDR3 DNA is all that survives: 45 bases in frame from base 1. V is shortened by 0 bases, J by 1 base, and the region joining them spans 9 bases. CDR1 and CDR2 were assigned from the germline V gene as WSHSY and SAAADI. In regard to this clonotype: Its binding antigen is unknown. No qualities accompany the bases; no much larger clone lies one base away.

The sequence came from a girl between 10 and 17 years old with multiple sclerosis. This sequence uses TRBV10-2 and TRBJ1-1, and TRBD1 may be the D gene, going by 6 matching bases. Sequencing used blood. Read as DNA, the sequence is TGCGCCAGCAGTGAGTCGGGCAGGGGGAACACTGAAGCTTTCTTT. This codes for CASSESGRGNTEAFF.